Sequencing of this TCR beta chain was carried out in a study of blood T cell repertoires in COVID-19 (dated by TCRdb to 2018 to 2020). In the study overall: Samples from collaborators originated in the United States, Italy and Spain and spanned both the acute and convalescent phases of COVID-19. Deeply sampled blood TCRbeta repertoires from subjects exposed to, actively infected with, or recovered from COVID-19 were included in the dataset. The material from the prospective study consisted of cDNA or gDNA derived from T cells, B-cell-depleted T cells, or PBMCs. The samples were drawn from two sources: the first 160 participants of the ongoing ImmuneRACE study, and 1,254 subjects contributed by 6 global collaborators. HLA class I and class II types, where available, came from metadata supplied by the sample provider rather than from assay-based typing. The repertoires were made available in a free public database intended to serve as a resource for research on the immune response to SARS-CoV-2. A de-identified subject ID, COVID-19 status, age in years and sex were almost always included in the sample metadata. Broad study findings and their caveats: The amount of clinical and demographic metadata varied by source and participant and was provided uncurated.

Comments on this clone: No antigen is known for it. Base qualities are not at hand, and no much larger clone is one base apart.

TCRbeta CDR3 regions were amplified from genomic DNA using the immunoSEQ Assay, a bias-controlled multiplex PCR. Concerning the study's data processing: Nucleated cell counts per sample were estimated from amplification of reference gene primers within the assay. To quantify the absolute abundance of each unique TCRbeta CDR3 rearrangement, sequence reads were collapsed and filtered. For each sample, productive Simpson clonality was calculated as the square root of Simpson's diversity index across productive rearrangements. In TCRdb, the immuneACCESS table is reduced to in-frame sequences with V and J assigned. These tables do not hold every clone; where another copy was compared, an unresolved V gene accounts for under half, and the others remain unexplained. V and J calls and clone size are as listed in that table; D and trimming were resolved from the DNA. The sample table lists under 200,000 clones, 70% to 90% of them with a count of one. 0.9% to 0.95% of the sample is held by the ten biggest clonotypes.

From cysteine to phenylalanine, the CDR3 is 12 amino acids long. CDR3 DNA only is kept here, 36 bases in frame from base 1. Trimming at the junction amounts to 7 bases on V and 1 base on J, and the germline ends lie 5 bases apart. In Seattle, one collaborating source enrolled patients while the infection was active and tracked those patients longitudinally over the course of disease. The collaborating institutions used their own protocols to collect whole blood in K2EDTA tubes. Collaborator samples were shipped for TCRbeta analysis as frozen whole blood, isolated PBMCs, or DNA extracted from either sample type.

Sequencing input: peripheral blood. The sequence was collected from a man in his 60s with COVID-19, enrolled during active disease. The chain joins TRBV12-3 or TRBV12-4 to TRBJ2-1; confidence is insufficient to name the D gene. The CDR3 has the sequence CASINSYNEQFF. The sequence in DNA is TGTGCCAGCATTAATTCCTACAATGAGCAGTTCTTC.